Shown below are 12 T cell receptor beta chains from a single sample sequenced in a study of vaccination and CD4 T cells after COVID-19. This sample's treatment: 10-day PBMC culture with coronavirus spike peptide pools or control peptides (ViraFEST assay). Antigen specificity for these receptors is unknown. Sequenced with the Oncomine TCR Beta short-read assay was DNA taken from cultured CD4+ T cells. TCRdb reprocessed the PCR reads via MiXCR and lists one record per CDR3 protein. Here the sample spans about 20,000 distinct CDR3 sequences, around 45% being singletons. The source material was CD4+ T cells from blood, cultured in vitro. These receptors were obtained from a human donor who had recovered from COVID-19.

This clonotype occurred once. The CDR3 DNA reads as TGTGCCAGCACCCTTAGGGGGCCAAGCACAGATACGCAGTATTTT. Residues: CASTLRGPSTDTQYF. V and J are TRBV12-3 or TRBV12-4 and TRBJ2-3, with TRBD1 matching over 7 bases. The CDR3 sequence is 15 residues long. J was trimmed by 0 bases and V by 7 bases; bases with no gene match: 7.

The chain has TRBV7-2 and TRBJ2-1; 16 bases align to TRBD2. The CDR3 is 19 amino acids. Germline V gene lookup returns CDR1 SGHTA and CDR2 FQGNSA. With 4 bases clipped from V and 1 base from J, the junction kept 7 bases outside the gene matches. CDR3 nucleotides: TGTGCCAGCAGCTCGGGACTAGCGGGAGGGGCGATTTCCTACAATGAGCAGTTCTTC. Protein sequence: CASSSGLAGGAISYNEQFF.

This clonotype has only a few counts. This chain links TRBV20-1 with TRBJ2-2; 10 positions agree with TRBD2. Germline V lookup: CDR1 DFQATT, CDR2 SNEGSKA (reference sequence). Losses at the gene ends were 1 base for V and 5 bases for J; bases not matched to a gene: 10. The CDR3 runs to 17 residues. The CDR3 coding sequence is TGCAGTGCTAGAGCCCCACCAAGCGGGAGGGCAACCGGGGAGCTGTTTTTT. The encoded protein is CSARAPPSGRATGELFF.

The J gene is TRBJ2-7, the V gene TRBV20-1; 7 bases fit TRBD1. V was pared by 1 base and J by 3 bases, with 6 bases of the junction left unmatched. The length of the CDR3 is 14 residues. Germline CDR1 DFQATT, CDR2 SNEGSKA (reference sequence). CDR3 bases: TGCAGTGCTAGAGGGGAGACAGGGTACTACGAGCAGTACTTC. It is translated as CSARGETGYYEQYF.

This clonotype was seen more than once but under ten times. CDR3 sequence (DNA): TGTGCCAGCAGCTCCGACAGGGAGTCCTATAATTCACCCCTCCACTTT. Its protein product is CASSSDRESYNSPLHF. The chain joins TRBV11-2 to TRBJ1-6; 7 positions agree with TRBD1. Germline-derived CDR1 and CDR2 are SGHAT and FQNNGV. The trim removed 4 bases at V and 1 base at J, leaving 4 bases unmatched. The CDR3 extends over 16 amino acids.

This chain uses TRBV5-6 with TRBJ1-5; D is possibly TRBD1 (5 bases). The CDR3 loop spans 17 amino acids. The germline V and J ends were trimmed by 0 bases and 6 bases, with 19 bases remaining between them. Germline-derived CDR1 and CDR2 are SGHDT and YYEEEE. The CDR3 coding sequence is TGTGCCAGCAGCTTGGCGGGGAGGGGAGGTATCGGTCAGCCCCAGCATTTT. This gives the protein CASSLAGRGGIGQPQHF.

The CDR3 here is CASTPGGAAYEQYF. Here the CDR3 DNA reads TGTGCCAGCACCCCGGGGGGGGCGGCCTACGAGCAGTACTTC. The chain links TRBV28 to TRBJ2-7, with 8 bases fitting TRBD2. V lost 7 bases and J lost 2; bases outside the gene matches: 7. From germline, CDR1 is MDHEN and CDR2 SYDVKM. The CDR3 is 14 residues long.

The DNA of the CDR3 is TGTGCCAGCAGCTTAGGGACGGGGGGGTTTAACGAAAAACTGTTTTTT. Translated: CASSLGTGGFNEKLFF. The chain uses TRBV7-9 and TRBJ1-4; perhaps TRBD1 as D (5 bases). In germline, CDR1 is SEHNR, CDR2 FQNEAQ (reference sequence). The CDR3 contains 16 residues. Trimming cost V 1 base and J 8 bases, with 17 bases left between them.

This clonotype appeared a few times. The CDR3 protein is CASSFNRGQGFNEQYF. CDR3 nucleotide sequence: TGTGCCAGCAGCTTCAATAGAGGTCAGGGGTTCAACGAGCAGTACTTC. This chain uses TRBV11-3 with TRBJ2-7, with TRBD1 as a possible D gene (6 bases). CDR3 length: 16 amino acids. The ends were cut back, 3 bases at V and 5 bases at J, with 20 bases in the middle. Looked up from germline, CDR1 is SGHNT and CDR2 is YENEEA. Looking up the rest from reference TRBV11-3 and TRBJ2-7 gives the full variable domain: EAGVVQSPRYKIIEKKQPVAFWCNPISGHNTLYWYLQNLGQGPELLIRYENEEAVDDSQLPKDRFSAERLKGVDSTLKIQPAELGDSAVYLCASSFNRGQGFNEQYFGPGTRLTVT.

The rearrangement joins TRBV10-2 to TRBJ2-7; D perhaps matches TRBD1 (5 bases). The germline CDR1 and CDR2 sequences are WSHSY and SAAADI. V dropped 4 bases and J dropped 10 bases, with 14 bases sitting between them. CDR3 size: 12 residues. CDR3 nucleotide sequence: TGCGCCAGCAGTGTACAGGACGAAAGACAGTACTTC. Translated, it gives CASSVQDERQYF.

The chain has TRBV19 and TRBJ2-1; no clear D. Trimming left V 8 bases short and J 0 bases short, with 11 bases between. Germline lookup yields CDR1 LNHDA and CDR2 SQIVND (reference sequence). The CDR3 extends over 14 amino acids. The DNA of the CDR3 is TGTGCCAGTGACGACCGGAGCTCCTACAATGAGCAGTTCTTC. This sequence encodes CASDDRSSYNEQFF.

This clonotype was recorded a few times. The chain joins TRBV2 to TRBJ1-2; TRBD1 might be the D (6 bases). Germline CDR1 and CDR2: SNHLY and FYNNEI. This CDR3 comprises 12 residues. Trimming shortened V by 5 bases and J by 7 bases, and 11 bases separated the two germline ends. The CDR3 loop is CASSSEGGGYTF. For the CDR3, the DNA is TGTGCCAGCAGTAGTGAGGGGGGTGGCTACACCTTC.